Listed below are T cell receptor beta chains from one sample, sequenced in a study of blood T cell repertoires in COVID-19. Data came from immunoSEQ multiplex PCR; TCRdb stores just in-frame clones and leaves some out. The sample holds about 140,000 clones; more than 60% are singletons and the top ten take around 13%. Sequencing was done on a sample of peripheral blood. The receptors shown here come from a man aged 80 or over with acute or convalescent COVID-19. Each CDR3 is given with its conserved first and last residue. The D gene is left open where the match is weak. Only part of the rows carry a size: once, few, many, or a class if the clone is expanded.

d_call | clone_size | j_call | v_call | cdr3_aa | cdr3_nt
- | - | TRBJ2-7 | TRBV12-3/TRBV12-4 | CASSLGGRFEQYF | TGTGCCAGCAGTTTAGGGGGGCGCTTCGAGCAGTACTTC
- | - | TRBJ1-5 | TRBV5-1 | CASSPSPGNGQPQHF | TGCGCCAGCAGTCCCTCGCCGGGGAATGGCCAGCCCCAGCATTTT
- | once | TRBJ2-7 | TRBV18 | CASSQTQGFHEQYF | TGTGCCAGCTCGCAGACGCAGGGATTCCACGAGCAGTACTTC
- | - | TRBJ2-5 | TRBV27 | CASRPEPQETQYF | TGTGCCAGCAGACCGGAGCCCCAAGAGACCCAGTACTTC
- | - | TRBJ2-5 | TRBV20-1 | CSAAIQETQYF | TGCAGTGCGGCAATCCAAGAGACCCAGTACTTC
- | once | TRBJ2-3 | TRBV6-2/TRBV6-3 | CASSYPETDTQYF | TGTGCCAGCAGTTACCCGGAGACAGATACGCAGTATTTT
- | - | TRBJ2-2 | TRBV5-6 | CASSLFHGELFF | TGTGCCAGCAGCTTGTTTCACGGGGAGCTGTTTTTT
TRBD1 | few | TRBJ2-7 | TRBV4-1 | CASSQGQGGGYEQYF | TGCGCCAGCAGCCAGGGACAGGGAGGTGGCTACGAGCAGTACTTC
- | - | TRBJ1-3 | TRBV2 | CASSRGVSSGNTIYF | TGTGCCTCTTCCCGGGGGGTGAGCTCTGGAAACACCATATATTTT
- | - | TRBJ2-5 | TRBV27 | CASSPGHMETQYF | TGTGCCAGCAGTCCGGGACACATGGAGACCCAGTACTTC
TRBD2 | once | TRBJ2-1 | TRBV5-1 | CASSGRLAGASGDEQFF | TGCGCCAGCAGCGGAAGACTAGCTGGGGCCTCCGGAGATGAGCAGTTCTTC